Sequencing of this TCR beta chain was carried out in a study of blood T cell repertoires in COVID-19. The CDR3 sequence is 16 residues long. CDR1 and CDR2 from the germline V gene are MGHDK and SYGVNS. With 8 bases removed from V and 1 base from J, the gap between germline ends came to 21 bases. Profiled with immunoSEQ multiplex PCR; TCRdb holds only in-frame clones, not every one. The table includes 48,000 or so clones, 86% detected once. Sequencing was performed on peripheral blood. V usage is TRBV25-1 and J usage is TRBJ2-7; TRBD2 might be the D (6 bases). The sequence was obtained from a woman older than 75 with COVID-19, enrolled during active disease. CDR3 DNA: TGTGCCAGCTTTCCCGCTACCAAAGGGAGGTCCTACGAGCAGTACTTC. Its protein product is CASFPATKGRSYEQYF.